One sample yielded the 2 T cell receptor beta chains listed below, sequenced in a study of OX40 agonist ivuxolimab in advanced cancers. The assay was immunoSEQ multiplex PCR, and TCRdb's table has in-frame clones only and misses some. The table records 35,000 to 40,000 clones, 75% to 90% of them present only once. The material sequenced was CD4+ or CD8+ T cells sorted from blood, taken in a trial of the OX40 agonist ivuxolimab. The source of these receptors is an adult with an advanced solid tumor such as melanoma, head and neck, liver or kidney cancer.

This chain links TRBV5-1 with TRBJ2-1; tentatively, D is TRBD2 (5 bases). The CDR3 is made up of 16 amino acids. Germline-derived CDR1 and CDR2 are SGHRS and YFSETQ. Trimming took 4 bases from V and 2 from J, leaving 16 bases between them. DNA of the CDR3: TGCGCCAGCAGCCTATTGGAGGAGGCCCCCTACAATGAGCAGTTCTTC. Translated, it gives CASSLLEEAPYNEQFF.

The chain carries TRBV9 and TRBJ2-5, with D perhaps matching TRBD1 (5 bases). The CDR3 has 13 residues. V lost 4 bases to trimming and J lost 2 bases, with 9 bases between them. Germline V lookup: CDR1 SGDLS, CDR2 YYNGEE. The CDR3 spells CASSPTAQETQYF. As DNA, the CDR3 is TGTGCCAGCAGCCCGACAGCTCAAGAGACCCAGTACTTC. The full variable domain, with the rest looked up from reference TRBV9 and TRBJ2-5, is DSGVTQTPKHLITATGQRVTLRCSPRSGDLSVYWYQQSLDQGLQFLIQYYNGEERAKGNILERFSAQQFPDLHSELNLSSLELGDSALYFCASSPTAQETQYFGPGTRLLVL.